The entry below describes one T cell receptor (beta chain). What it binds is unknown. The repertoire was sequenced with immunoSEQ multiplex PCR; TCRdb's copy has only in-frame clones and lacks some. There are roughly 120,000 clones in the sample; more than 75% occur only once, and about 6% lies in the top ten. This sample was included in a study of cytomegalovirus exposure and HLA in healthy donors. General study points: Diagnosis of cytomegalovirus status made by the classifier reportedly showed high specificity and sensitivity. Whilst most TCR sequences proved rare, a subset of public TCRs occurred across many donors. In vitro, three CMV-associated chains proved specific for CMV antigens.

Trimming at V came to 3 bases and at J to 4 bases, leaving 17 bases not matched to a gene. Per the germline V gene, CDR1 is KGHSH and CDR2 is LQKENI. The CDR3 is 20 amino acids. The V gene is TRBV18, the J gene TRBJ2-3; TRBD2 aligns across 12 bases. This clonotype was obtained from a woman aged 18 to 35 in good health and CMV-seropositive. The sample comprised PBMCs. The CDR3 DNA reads TGTGCCAGCTCACCCGGTAGGGCTAGCGGGAGGGCCACCCAACCAGATACGCAGTATTTT. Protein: CASSPGRASGRATQPDTQYF.